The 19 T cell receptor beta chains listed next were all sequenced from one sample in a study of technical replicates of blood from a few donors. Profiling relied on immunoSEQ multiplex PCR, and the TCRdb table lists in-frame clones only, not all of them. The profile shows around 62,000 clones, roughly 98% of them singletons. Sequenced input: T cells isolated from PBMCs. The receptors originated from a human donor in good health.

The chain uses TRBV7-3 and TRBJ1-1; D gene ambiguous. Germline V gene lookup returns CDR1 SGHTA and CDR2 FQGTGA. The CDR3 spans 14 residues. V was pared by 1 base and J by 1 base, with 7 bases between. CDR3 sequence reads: CASSLMAGNTEAFF. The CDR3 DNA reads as TGTGCCAGCAGCTTAATGGCGGGGAACACTGAAGCTTTCTTT.

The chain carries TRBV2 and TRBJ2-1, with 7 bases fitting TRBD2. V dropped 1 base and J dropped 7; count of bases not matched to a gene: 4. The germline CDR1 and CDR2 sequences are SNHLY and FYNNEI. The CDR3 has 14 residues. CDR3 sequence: CASSEGASGNEQFF. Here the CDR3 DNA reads TGTGCCAGCAGTGAAGGGGCTAGCGGTAATGAGCAGTTCTTC.

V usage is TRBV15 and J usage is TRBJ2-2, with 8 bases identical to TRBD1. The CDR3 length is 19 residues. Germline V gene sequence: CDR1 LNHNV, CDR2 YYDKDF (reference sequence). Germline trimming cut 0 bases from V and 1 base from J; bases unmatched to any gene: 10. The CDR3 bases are TGTGCCACCAGCAGAGATTCCTCTGCCGGGACAGGGAACACCGGGGAGCTGTTTTTT. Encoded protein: CATSRDSSAGTGNTGELFF.

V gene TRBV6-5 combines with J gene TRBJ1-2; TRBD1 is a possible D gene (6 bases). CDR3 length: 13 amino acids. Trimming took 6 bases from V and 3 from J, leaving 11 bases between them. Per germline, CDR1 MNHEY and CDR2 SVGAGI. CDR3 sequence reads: CASREDSYYGYTF. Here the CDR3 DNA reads TGTGCCAGCAGGGAGGACAGTTACTATGGCTACACCTTC.

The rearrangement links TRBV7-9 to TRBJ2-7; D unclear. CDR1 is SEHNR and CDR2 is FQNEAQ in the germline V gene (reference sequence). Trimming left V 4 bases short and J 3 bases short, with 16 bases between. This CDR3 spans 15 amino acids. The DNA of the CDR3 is TGTGCCAGCAGCTCGTCCGGGTCGGGTATCTACGAGCAGTACTTC. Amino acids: CASSSSGSGIYEQYF.

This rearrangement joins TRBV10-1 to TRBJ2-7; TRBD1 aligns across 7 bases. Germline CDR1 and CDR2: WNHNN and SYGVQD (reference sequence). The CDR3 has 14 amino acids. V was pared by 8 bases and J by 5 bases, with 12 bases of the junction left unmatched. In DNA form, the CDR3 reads TGCGCCAGCTCTGATACGACAGGGCTCGACGAGCAGTACTTC. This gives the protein CASSDTTGLDEQYF.

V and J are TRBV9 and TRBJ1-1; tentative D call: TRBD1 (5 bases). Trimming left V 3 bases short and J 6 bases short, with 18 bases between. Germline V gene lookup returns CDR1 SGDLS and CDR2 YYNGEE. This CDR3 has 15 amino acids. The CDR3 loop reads CASSAGEAGGAEAFF. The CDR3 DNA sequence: TGTGCCAGCAGCGCGGGGGAGGCTGGGGGAGCTGAAGCTTTCTTT.

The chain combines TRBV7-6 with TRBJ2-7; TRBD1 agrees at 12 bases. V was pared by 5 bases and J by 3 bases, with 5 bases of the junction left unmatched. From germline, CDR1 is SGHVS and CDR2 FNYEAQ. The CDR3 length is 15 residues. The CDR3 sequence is CASSAGTGGIYEQYF. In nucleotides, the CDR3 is TGTGCCAGCAGCGCCGGGACAGGGGGCATCTACGAGCAGTACTTC.

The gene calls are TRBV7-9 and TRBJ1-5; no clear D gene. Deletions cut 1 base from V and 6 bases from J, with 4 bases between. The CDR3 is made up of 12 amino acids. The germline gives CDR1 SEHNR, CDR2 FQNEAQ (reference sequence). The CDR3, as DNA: TGTGCCAGCAGCTTAGGAGGTCAGCCCCAGCATTTT. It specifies CASSLGGQPQHF.

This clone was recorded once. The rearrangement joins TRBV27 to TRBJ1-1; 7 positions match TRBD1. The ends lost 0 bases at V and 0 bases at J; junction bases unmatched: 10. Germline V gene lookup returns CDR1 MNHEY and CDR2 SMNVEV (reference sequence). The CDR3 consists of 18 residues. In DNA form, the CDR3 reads TGTGCCAGCAGTTTATCGCTTTCAGGGGGACGGATGAACACTGAAGCTTTCTTT. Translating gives CASSLSLSGGRMNTEAFF.

CDR3 sequence: CASTGDTGELFF. DNA for the CDR3: TGTGCCAGCACGGGGGACACCGGGGAGCTGTTTTTT. This chain connects TRBV2 to TRBJ2-2; D is perhaps TRBD2 (6 bases). Germline V CDR1 and CDR2: SNHLY, FYNNEI. V was cut by 7 bases and J by 3 bases, with 6 bases left in between. The CDR3 length is 12 residues.

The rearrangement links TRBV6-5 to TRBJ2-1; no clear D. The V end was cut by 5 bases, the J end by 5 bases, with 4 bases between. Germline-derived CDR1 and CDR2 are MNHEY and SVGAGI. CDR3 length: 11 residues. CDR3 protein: CASSTDNEQFF. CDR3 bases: TGTGCCAGCAGTACAGACAATGAGCAGTTCTTC.

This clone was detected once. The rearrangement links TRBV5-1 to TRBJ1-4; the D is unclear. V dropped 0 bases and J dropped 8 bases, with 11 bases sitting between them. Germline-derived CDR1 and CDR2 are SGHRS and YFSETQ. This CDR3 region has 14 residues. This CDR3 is CASSLDWGGEKLFF. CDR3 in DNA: TGCGCCAGCAGCTTGGACTGGGGAGGAGAAAAACTGTTTTTT.

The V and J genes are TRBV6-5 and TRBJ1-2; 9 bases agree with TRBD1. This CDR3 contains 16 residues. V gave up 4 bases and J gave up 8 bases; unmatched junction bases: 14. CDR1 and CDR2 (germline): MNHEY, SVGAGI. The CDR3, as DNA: TGTGCCAGCAGTTTACGATCCACGGGACAGGGAGACGGCTACACCTTC. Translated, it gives CASSLRSTGQGDGYTF.

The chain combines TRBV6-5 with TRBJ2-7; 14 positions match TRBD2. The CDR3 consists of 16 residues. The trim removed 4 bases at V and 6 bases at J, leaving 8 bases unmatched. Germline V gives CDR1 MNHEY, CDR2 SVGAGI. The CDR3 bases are TGTGCCAGCAGTTGGGGATTGACTAGCGGGAGGGGCGAGCAGTACTTC. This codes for CASSWGLTSGRGEQYF.

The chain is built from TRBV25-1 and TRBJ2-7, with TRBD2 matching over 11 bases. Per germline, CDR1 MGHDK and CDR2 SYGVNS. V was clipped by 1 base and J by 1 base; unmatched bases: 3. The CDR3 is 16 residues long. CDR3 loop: CASSEFSGRDSYEQYF. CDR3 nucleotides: TGTGCCAGCAGTGAATTTAGCGGGAGGGATTCCTACGAGCAGTACTTC.

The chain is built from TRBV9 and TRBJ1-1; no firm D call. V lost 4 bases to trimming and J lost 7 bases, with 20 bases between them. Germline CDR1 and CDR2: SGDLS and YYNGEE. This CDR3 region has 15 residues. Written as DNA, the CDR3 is TGTGCCAGCAGCAATAGATCCGGGAGGTTTAGTGAAGCTTTCTTT. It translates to CASSNRSGRFSEAFF.

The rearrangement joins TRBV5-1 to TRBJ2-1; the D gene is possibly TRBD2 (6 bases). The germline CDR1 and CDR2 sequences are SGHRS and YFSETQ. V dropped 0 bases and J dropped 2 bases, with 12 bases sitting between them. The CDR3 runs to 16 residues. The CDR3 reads CASSLDAGLTYNEQFF. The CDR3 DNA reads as TGCGCCAGCAGCTTGGACGCGGGACTGACCTACAATGAGCAGTTCTTC.

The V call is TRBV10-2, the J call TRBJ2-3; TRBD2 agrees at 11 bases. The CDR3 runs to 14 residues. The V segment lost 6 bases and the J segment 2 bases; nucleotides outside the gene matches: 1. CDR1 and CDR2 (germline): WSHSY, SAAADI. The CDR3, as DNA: TGCGCCAGCAGGACTAGCGGGGTCACAGATACGCAGTATTTT. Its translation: CASRTSGVTDTQYF.